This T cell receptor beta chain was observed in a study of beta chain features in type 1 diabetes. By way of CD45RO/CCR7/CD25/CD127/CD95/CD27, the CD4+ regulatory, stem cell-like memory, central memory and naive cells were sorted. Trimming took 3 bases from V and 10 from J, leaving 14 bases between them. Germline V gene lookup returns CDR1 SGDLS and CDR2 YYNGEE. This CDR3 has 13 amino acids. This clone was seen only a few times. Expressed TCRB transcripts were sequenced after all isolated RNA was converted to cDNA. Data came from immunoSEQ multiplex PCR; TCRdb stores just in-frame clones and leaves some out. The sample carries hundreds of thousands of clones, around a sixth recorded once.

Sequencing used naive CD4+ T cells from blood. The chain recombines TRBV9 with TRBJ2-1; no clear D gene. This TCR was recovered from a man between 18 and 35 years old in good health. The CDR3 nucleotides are TGTGCCAGCAGCGGCACGACTTATCGGGAGCAGTTCTTC. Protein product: CASSGTTYREQFF.